This T cell receptor beta chain was obtained from a study of blood T cell repertoires in COVID-19. Overall study: Acute-phase and convalescent COVID-19 samples originated in the United States, Italy and Spain.

The CDR3 sequence is 17 residues long. The ends lost 0 bases at V and 3 bases at J; junction bases unmatched: 6. Per germline, CDR1 SGHRS and CDR2 YFSETQ. Participant ages covered roughly 18 to 89 years across about two dozen US areas. Assignment of participants to cohorts was predicated upon participant-reported clinical history. Within 2 weeks of study entry, exposed participants had contacted a PCR-confirmed or clinician-diagnosed COVID-19 case. This table comes from immunoSEQ multiplex PCR, and its TCRdb copy is limited to in-frame clones, with some not included. The table lists some 290,000 clones, 85% to 95% of them singletons.

The origin of this receptor is a woman aged 25 to 39 who had been exposed to COVID-19. The V call is TRBV5-1, the J call TRBJ1-4; TRBD1 aligns across 9 bases. The sequencing input was PBMCs or T cells enriched from blood (not recorded which). The CDR3 DNA follows: TGCGCCAGCAGCTTGGGTGGGACAGGGACTCCTAATGAAAAACTGTTTTTT. Its protein product is CASSLGGTGTPNEKLFF.